This TCR beta chain emerged from a study of T cells in Graves' hyperthyroidism and ophthalmopathy. TCR beta CDR3 regions were amplified from RNA transcripts. The primer set for the first-round RT-PCR of the TCR CDR3 was HTBI. TCRdb re-derived calls from the multiplex PCR reads in MiXCR, one entry per CDR3 protein. The data contain 600,000 to 700,000 distinct CDR3 sequences, over 12% of them singletons. There are 14 residues in the CDR3. J lost 6 bases, V lost 6 bases, and 8 bases had no gene match. Germline V gene lookup returns CDR1 MNHNS and CDR2 SASEGT. The source material was blood. The receptor was isolated from a woman aged 40 to 50 with Graves' ophthalmopathy. The chain employs TRBV6-1 and TRBJ1-5; 7 bases are a match to TRBD1. CDR3 amino acids: CASRSGTDSQPQHF. CDR3 DNA sequence: TGTGCCAGCAGGTCCGGGACAGATAGTCAGCCCCAGCATTTT.